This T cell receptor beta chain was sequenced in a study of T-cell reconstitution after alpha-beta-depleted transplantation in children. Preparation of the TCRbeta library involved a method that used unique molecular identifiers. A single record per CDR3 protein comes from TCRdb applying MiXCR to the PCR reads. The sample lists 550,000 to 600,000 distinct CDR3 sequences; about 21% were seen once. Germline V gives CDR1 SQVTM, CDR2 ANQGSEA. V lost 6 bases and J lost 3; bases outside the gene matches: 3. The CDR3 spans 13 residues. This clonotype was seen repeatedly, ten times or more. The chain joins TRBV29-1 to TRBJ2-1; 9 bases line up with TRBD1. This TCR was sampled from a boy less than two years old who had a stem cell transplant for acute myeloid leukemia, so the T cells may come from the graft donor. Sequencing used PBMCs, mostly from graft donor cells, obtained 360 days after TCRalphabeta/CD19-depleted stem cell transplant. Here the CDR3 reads CSVAGQGYNEQFF. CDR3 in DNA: TGCAGCGTGGCGGGACAGGGCTACAATGAGCAGTTCTTC.